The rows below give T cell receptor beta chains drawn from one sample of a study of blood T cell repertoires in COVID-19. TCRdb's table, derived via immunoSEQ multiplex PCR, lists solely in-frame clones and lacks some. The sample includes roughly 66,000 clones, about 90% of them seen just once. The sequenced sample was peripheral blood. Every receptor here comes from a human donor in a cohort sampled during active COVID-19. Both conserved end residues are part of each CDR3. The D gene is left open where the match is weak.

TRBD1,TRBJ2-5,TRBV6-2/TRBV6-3,CASSYGTGGGETQYF
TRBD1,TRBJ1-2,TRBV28,CASRGPGQLGYTF
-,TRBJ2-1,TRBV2,CASSYTGFNEQFF
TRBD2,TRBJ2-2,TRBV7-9,CASGGDYTGELFF
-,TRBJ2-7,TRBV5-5,CASSLALGRVGYEQYF
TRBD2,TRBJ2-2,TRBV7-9,CTLAGATGELFF
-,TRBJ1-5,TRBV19,CASSPRTVVQPQHF
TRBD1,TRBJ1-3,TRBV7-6,CASSLGPGGRSGNTIYF
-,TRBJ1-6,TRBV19,CASSIFSLRDSPLHF
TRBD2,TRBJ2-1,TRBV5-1,CASGLAGGYNEQFF
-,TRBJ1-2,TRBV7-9,CASSLEGVRGYTF
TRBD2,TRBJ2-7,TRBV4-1,CASSQATSGNHEQYF
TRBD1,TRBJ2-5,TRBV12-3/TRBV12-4,CASSKTGIETQYF
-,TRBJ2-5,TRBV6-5,CASSRRGRGETQYF
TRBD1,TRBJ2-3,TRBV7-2,CASRSGTGSIGYTDTQYF
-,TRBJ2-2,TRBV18,CASSPSDGRGSGELFF
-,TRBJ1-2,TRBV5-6,CASSSRDYYGYTF
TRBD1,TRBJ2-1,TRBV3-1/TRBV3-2,CASSPRTGTLNEQFF
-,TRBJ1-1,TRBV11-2,CASSFSKNTEAFF
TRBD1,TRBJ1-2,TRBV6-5,CASRPPGQYYGYTF
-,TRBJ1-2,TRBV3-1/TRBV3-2,CASSQTDRDGYTF
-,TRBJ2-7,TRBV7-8,CASSFPAGISYEQYF
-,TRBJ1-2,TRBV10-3,CAISGDYYGYTF
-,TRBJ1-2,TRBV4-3,CASSQAVAGDYGYTF
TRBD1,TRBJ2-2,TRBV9,CASSVPRDRGRTGELFF
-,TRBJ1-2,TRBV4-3,CASSPAGNNYGYTF
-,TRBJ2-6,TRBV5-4,CASGAMSSGANVLTF
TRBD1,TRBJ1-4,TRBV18,CASSRGTGQEKLFF
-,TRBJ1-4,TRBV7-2,CASSRAPNEKLFF
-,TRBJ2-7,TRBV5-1,CASSLQGRYEQYF
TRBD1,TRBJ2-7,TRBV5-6,CASSFRDSPYEQYF
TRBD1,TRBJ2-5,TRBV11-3,CASSAGGPQETQYF
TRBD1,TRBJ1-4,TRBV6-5,CASSYSRTGGEKLFF
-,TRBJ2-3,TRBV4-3,CASSQGGGSGTQYF
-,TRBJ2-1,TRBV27,CASSLSYRVSSYNEQFF
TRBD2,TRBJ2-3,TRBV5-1,CASRELASYPGTQYF
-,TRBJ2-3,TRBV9,CASSADRERITDTQYF
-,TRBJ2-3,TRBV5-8,CASSGGTVSSTDTQYF
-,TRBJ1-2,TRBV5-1,CASSLSAANYGYTF
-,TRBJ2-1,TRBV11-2,CASSLDRDSYNEQFF
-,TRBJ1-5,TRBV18,CASSPTRGGETQPQHF
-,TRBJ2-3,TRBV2,CASSQSDTQYF
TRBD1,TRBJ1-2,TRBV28,CASTTPGQGNYGYTF
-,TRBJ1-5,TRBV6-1,CASSEQLNQPQHF
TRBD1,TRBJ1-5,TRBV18,CASSQQGARQPQHF
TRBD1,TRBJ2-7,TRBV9,CASSPTQGARGEQYF
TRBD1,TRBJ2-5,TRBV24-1,CATSDPTGGGQETQYF
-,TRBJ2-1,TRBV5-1,CASSLSITEAGEQFF
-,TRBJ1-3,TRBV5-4,CASSSGGLAGNTIYF
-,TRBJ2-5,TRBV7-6,CASSLGRGETQYF
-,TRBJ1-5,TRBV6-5,CASSRYPGSNQPQHF
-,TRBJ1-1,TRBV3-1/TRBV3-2,CASSQVPGIMNTEAFF
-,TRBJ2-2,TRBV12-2,CASRFDNRGSSCTGELFF